This TCR beta chain emerged from a study of blood T cell repertoires in COVID-19. Across the study: Sample material is recorded as cDNA or gDNA derived from T cells, B-cell-depleted T cells, or PBMCs.

Germline CDR1 reads LNHDA; CDR2 reads SQIVND (reference sequence). The V and J ends lost 6 bases and 2 bases, in that order; junction bases with no gene match: 0. The CDR3 length is 13 residues. As processed by the authors: The assay estimated nucleated cells by amplifying reference gene primers. TCRdb keeps only in-frame clones here, not all; method: immunoSEQ multiplex PCR. The D gene and trimming were derived from the DNA, and the V and J assignments and clone size from that table. The table records 110,000 or so clones, approximately 80% of them present only once. Sequencing was carried out using peripheral blood. The TCR was taken from a woman aged 40 to 49 with acute or convalescent COVID-19. The chain links TRBV19 to TRBJ2-1, with TRBD2 matching 8 bases. CDR3 sequence: CASRAGAYNEQFF. CDR3 in DNA: TGTGCCAGTAGAGCGGGGGCCTACAATGAGCAGTTCTTC.